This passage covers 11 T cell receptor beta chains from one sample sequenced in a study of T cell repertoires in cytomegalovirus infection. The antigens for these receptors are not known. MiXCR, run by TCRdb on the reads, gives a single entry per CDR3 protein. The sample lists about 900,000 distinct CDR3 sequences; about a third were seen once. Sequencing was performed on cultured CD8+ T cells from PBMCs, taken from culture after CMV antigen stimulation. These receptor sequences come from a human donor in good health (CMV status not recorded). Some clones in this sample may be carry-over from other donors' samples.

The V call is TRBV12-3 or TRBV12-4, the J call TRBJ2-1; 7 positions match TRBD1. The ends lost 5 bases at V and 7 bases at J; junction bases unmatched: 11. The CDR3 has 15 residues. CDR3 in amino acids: CASSRTSGGKNEQFF. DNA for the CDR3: TGTGCCAGCAGTCGAACCTCAGGGGGTAAAAATGAGCAGTTCTTC.

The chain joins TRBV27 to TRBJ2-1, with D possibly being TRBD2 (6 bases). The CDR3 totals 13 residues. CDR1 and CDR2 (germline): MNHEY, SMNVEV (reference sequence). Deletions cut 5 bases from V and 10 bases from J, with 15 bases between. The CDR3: CASSQPGVFEQFF. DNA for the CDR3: TGTGCCAGCAGTCAGCCGGGAGTTTTCGAGCAGTTCTTC.

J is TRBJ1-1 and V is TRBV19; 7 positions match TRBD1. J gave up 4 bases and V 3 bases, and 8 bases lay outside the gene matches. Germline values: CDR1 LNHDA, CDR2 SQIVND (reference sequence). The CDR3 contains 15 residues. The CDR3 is CASSIPQGEFTEAFF. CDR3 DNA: TGTGCCAGTAGTATCCCCCAGGGGGAATTCACTGAAGCTTTCTTT.

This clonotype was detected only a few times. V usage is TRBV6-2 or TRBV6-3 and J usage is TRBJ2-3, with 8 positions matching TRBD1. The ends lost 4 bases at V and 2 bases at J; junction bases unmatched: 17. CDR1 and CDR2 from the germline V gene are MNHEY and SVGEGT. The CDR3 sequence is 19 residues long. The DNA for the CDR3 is TGTGCCAGCAGTTCCCTAAAGGACAGGGTCCTGCCAGCCACAGATACGCAGTATTTT. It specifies CASSSLKDRVLPATDTQYF.

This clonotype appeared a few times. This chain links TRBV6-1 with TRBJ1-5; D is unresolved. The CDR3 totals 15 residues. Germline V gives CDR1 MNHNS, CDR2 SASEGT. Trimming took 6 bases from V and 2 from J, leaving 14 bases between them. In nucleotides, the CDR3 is TGTGCCAGCAGAACACTATTGAACGGCAATCAGCCCCAGCATTTT. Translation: CASRTLLNGNQPQHF.

CDR3 bases: TGTGCCAGTAGTACGAGAGGGGGGGCCGGAGGCTACACCTTC. It encodes CASSTRGGAGGYTF. The V and J genes are TRBV19 and TRBJ1-2; maybe TRBD1 (6 bases). The V and J ends lost 4 bases and 8 bases respectively, with 17 bases between them. CDR1 and CDR2 (germline): LNHDA, SQIVND (reference sequence). The CDR3 extends over 14 amino acids.

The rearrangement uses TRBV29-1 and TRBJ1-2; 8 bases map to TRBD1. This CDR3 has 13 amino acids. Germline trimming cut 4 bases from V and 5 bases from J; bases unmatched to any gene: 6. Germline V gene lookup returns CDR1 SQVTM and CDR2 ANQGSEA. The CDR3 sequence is CSVATGDRYGYTF. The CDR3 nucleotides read TGCAGCGTTGCGACAGGGGATCGGTATGGCTACACCTTC.

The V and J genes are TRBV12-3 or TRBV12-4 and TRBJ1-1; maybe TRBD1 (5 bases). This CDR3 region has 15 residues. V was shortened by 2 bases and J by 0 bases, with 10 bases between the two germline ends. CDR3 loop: CASSLWGYVNTEAFF. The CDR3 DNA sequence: TGTGCCAGCAGTTTATGGGGGTACGTGAACACTGAAGCTTTCTTT.

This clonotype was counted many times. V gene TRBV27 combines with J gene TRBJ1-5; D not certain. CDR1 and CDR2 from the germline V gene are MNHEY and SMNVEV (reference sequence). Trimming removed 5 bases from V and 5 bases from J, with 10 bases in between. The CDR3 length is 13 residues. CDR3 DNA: TGTGCCAGCAGTCGAGGCGGGGATCAGCCCCAGCATTTT. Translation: CASSRGGDQPQHF.

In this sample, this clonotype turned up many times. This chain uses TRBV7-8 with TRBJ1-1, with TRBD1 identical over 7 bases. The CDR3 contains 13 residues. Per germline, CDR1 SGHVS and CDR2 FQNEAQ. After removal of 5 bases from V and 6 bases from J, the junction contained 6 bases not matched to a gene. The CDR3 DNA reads TGTGCCAGCAGCCAGGGGGGAAAGGCTGAAGCTTTCTTT. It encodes CASSQGGKAEAFF.

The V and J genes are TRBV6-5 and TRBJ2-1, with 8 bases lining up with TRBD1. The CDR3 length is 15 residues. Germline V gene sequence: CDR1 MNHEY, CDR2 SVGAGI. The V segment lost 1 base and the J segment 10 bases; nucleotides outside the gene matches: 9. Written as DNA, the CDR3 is TGTGCCAGCAGTTACTATCAGGGACAGGCAGTGGAGCAGTTCTTC. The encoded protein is CASSYYQGQAVEQFF.